Given below is one T cell receptor beta chain in context. Its antigen is currently unknown. The data stem from a study of blood T cells in healthy people across ages. General study findings and limits: Age showed a roughly linear inverse relationship with TCR beta diversity per million T cells. Investigators viewed diversity estimates from one million T cells as underestimates, the study reported.

Primers used in a second PCR of about 6 to 12 cycles were a sample-barcoded 5' primer and a J-beta primer mix. Via MiXCR, TCRdb re-called the 5' RACE reads, giving one row per CDR3 protein. The repertoire has approximately 1.5 million distinct CDR3 sequences, about 45% of them found once; the top ten carry more than 4%. Per-sample PBMC isolation yielded at least 6.5 million cells. The CDR3 runs 16 residues. Germline V lookup: CDR1 SGHRS, CDR2 YFSETQ. The J segment lost 0 bases and the V segment lost 3 bases, leaving 4 bases of the junction unmatched. The receptor's source is a woman aged 18-29 years in good health. Sequenced material: blood. The rearrangement uses TRBV5-1 and TRBJ2-2; 8 bases agree with TRBD2. In DNA, the CDR3 is TGCGCCAGCAGCTCGGGAGGGCGGACGAACACCGGGGAGCTGTTTTTT. It encodes CASSSGGRTNTGELFF. Complete variable domain (other parts from reference TRBV5-1 and TRBJ2-2): KAGVTQTPRYLIKTRGQQVTLSCSPISGHRSVSWYQQTPGQGLQFLFEYFSETQRNKGNFPGRFSGRQFSNSRSEMNVSTLELGDSALYLCASSSGGRTNTGELFFGEGSRLTVL.